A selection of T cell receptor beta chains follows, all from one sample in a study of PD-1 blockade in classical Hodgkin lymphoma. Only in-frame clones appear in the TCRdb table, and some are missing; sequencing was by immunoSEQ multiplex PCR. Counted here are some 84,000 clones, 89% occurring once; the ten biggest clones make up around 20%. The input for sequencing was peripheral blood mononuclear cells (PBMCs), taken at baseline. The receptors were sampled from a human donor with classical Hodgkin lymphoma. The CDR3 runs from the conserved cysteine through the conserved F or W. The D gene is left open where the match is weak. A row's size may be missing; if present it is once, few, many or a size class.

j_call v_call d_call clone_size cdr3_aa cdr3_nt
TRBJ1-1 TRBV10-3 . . CAISQQGAPTTEAFF TGTGCCATCAGTCAACAGGGAGCCCCCACCACTGAAGCTTTCTTT
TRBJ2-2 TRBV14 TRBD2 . CASSPRGLAVGKSPGELFF TGTGCCAGCAGCCCTAGAGGTCTAGCGGTGGGAAAATCTCCCGGGGAGCTGTTTTTT
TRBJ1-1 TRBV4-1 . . CASSQDWGQGTEAFF TGCGCCAGCAGCCAAGATTGGGGGCAGGGCACTGAAGCTTTCTTT
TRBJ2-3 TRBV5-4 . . CASSLAVGTDTQYF TGTGCCAGCAGCTTGGCCGTAGGGACAGATACGCAGTATTTT
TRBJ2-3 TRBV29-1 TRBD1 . CSLGQGKASDTQYF TGCAGCCTGGGACAGGGGAAAGCCTCAGATACGCAGTATTTT
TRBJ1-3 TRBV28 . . CASSIHRRGNTIYF TGTGCCAGCAGTATACACAGACGGGGAAACACCATATATTTT
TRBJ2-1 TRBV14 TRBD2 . CASSRSTTSGRANEQFF TGTGCCAGCAGCCGCTCCACGACTAGCGGGAGGGCCAATGAGCAGTTCTTC
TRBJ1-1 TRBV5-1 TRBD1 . CASSRDRNTEAFF TGCGCCAGCAGCAGGGACAGAAACACTGAAGCTTTCTTT
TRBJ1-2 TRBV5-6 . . CASRVGFYGYTF TGTGCCAGCAGGGTAGGGTTCTATGGCTACACCTTC
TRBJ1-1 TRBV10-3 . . CAISEFLDSTFF TGTGCCATCAGTGAATTTTTGGACAGCACTTTCTTT
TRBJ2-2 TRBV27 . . CASSIHTATGELFF TGTGCCAGCAGTATTCATACAGCTACCGGGGAGCTGTTTTTT
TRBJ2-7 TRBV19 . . CASSILPGQYEQYF TGTGCCAGTAGTATATTACCAGGCCAATACGAGCAGTACTTC
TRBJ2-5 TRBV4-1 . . CASSQGWSGETQYF TGCGCCAGCAGCCAAGGGTGGTCAGGGGAGACCCAGTACTTC
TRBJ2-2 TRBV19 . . CASSISTGLGTGELFF TGTGCCAGTAGTATTTCAACAGGGCTTGGCACCGGGGAGCTGTTTTTT
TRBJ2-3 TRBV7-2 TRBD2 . CASSLFTSGRAAHTQYF TGTGCCAGCAGCCTCTTTACTAGCGGGAGGGCCGCGCATACGCAGTATTTT
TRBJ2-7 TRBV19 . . CASSNPRQGLSYEQYF TGTGCCAGTAGTAACCCGAGGCAGGGCCTCTCCTACGAGCAGTACTTC
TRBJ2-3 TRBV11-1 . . CASSGGRSTDTQYF TGTGCCAGCAGCGGAGGCCGGAGCACAGATACGCAGTATTTT
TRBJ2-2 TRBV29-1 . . CSVDYRDQSNTGELFF TGCAGCGTGGACTACCGGGACCAGTCGAACACCGGGGAGCTGTTTTTT
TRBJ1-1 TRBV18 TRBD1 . CASLTGGNTEAFF TGTGCCAGCTTAACAGGGGGGAACACTGAAGCTTTCTTT
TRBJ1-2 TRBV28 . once CASSLTGTQDGYTF TGTGCCAGCAGCCTCACAGGTACTCAAGATGGCTACACCTTC
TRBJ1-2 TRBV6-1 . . CASGAGFVYGYTF TGTGCCAGCGGCGCAGGTTTCGTCTATGGCTACACCTTC
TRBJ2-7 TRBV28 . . CASSFGGTYEQYF TGTGCCAGCAGTTTTGGGGGAACCTACGAGCAGTACTTC
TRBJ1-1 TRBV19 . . CASTDGQAVAEAFF TGTGCCAGTACCGACGGGCAGGCGGTGGCTGAAGCTTTCTTT
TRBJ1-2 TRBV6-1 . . CASRRTASGYTF TGTGCCAGCCGTCGTACTGCTAGTGGCTACACCTTC
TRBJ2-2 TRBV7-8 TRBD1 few CASRQRQGPTGELFF TGTGCCAGCAGACAACGACAGGGTCCGACCGGGGAGCTGTTTTTT
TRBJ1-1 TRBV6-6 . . CASSSSYGSTEAFF TGTGCCAGCAGTTCCAGTTACGGCAGCACTGAAGCTTTCTTT
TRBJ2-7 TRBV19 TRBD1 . CASKGTGDYEQYF TGTGCCAGTAAGGGGACAGGGGACTACGAGCAGTACTTC
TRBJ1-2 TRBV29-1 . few CSAEGKANYGYTF TGCAGCGCCGAAGGCAAGGCCAACTATGGCTACACCTTC
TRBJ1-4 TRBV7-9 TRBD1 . CASSADRVEKLFF TGTGCCAGCAGCGCCGACAGGGTGGAAAAACTGTTTTTT
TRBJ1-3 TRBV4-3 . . CASSPGNTIYF TGCGCCAGCAGCCCTGGAAACACCATATATTTT
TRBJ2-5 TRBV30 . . CAWTTGNQETQYF TGTGCCTGGACCACTGGAAACCAAGAGACCCAGTACTTC
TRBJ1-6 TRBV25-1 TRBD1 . CASRPAGQGSSPLHF TGTGCCAGCAGGCCCGCGGGACAGGGGAGCTCACCCCTCCACTTT
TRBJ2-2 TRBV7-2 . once CASSLESPRFTGELFF TGTGCCAGCAGCTTAGAATCACCTAGGTTCACCGGGGAGCTGTTTTTT
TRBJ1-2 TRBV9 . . CASSVDQDYGYTF TGTGCCAGCAGCGTAGATCAGGACTATGGCTACACCTTC
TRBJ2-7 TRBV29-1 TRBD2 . CSVVEREYEQYF TGCAGCGTTGTCGAGCGGGAGTACGAGCAGTACTTC
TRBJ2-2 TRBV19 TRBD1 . CATFPGTGPRLNTGELFF TGTGCCACCTTTCCCGGGACAGGGCCCCGATTGAACACCGGGGAGCTGTTTTTT
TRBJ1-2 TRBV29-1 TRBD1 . CSVEQDRRGRGGYTF TGCAGCGTTGAACAGGACAGGAGGGGGAGAGGGGGCTACACCTTC
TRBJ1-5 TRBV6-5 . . CASSHRGGGEPQHF TGTGCCAGCAGTCACCGGGGAGGAGGGGAGCCCCAGCATTTT
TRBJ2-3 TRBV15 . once CATSLKGGVWTDTQYF TGTGCCACCAGCCTTAAGGGGGGTGTGTGGACAGATACGCAGTATTTT
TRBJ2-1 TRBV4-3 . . CASSQEGLVGFGETTGEQFF TGCGCCAGCAGCCAAGAAGGATTGGTAGGGTTCGGGGAGACTACTGGTGAGCAGTTCTTC
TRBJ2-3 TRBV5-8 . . CASSRGGLADTQYF TGTGCCAGCAGCCGAGGCGGTTTGGCGGATACGCAGTATTTT
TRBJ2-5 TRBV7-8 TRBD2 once CASSITSGGAGGVTQYF TGTGCCAGCAGCATAACCTCCGGGGGAGCGGGAGGGGTGACCCAGTACTTC
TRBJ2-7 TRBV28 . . CASSSHEALISYEQYF TGTGCCAGCAGTTCCCACGAAGCTCTGATATCCTACGAGCAGTACTTC
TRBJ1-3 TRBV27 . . CASSFPNGGGAAGNTIYF TGTGCCAGCAGTTTCCCCAACGGAGGGGGGGCGGCGGGAAACACCATATATTTT
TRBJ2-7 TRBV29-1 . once CSVVRQGGWEQYF TGCAGCGTTGTAAGGCAGGGTGGTTGGGAGCAGTACTTC
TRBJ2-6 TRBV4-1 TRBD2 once CASSPGRTSGISGANVLTF TGCGCCAGCAGCCCAGGAAGGACTAGCGGGATCTCTGGGGCCAACGTCCTGACTTTC
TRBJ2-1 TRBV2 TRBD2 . CASRGPGTSGTYEQFF TGTGCCAGCAGGGGGCCCGGGACTAGCGGGACCTATGAGCAGTTCTTC
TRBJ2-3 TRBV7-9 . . CASSLGPVGSTDTQYF TGTGCCAGCAGCTTAGGGCCAGTCGGTAGCACAGATACGCAGTATTTT
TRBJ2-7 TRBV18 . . CASSPPAGGGQGQYF TGTGCCAGCTCACCACCGGCCGGGGGCGGACAAGGGCAGTACTTC
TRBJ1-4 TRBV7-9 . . CASSFGQVWNEKLFF TGTGCCAGCAGCTTCGGGCAGGTCTGGAATGAAAAACTGTTTTTT
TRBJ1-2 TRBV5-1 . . CASSLAEGQNYGYTF TGCGCCAGCAGCTTGGCCGAAGGGCAGAACTATGGCTACACCTTC